Each of the 4 T cell receptor beta chains below was sequenced from the same sample in a study of blood T cell repertoires in COVID-19. TCRdb's copy holds only in-frame clones and misses some; the assay was immunoSEQ multiplex PCR. Of about 400,000 clones detected, about 89% appear once; the ten largest clones hold around 1.2%. Sequencing used peripheral blood. These receptor sequences come from a man aged 35-49 years with acute or convalescent COVID-19.

This chain links TRBV6-6 with TRBJ2-3, with a possible D match to TRBD2 (7 bases). V lost 6 bases and J lost 3, with 19 bases in between. This CDR3 is 16 amino acids long. Germline assignment: CDR1 MNHNY and CDR2 SVGAGI (reference sequence). The CDR3 spells CASSGLYAGATDTQYF. The CDR3 DNA reads as TGTGCCAGCAGCGGGCTTTATGCGGGGGCGACAGATACGCAGTATTTT.

The chain is built from TRBV3-1 (or the pseudogene TRBV3-2) and TRBJ1-2, with D unclear. Deletions cut 3 bases from V and 7 bases from J, with 15 bases between. Germline V lookup: CDR1 LGHDT, CDR2 YNNKEL (reference sequence). The CDR3 sequence is 14 residues long. CDR3 nucleotides: TGTGCCAGCAGCCACCAGTCCTTGAAATCTGGCTACACCTTC. It codes for CASSHQSLKSGYTF.

The DNA for the CDR3 is TGTGCCAGCAGCTGGAGCTGGAATGAGCAGTTCTTC. It yields the protein CASSWSWNEQFF. The chain joins TRBV7-2 to TRBJ2-1; D uncertain. Germline V lookup: CDR1 SGHTA, CDR2 FQGNSA. CDR3 length equals 12 residues. With 4 bases removed from V and 7 bases from J, the gap between germline ends came to 8 bases.

V is TRBV12-3 or TRBV12-4 and J is TRBJ2-7; 8 bases are shared with TRBD1. The CDR3 spans 13 residues. V lost 5 bases and J lost 6; bases outside the gene matches: 6. In DNA, the CDR3 is TGTGCCAGCAGTAGCAGGGGGCTGGGCGAGCAGTACTTC. Translation: CASSSRGLGEQYF.